The 17 T cell receptor beta chains below come from one sample, sequenced in a study of blood T cell repertoires in COVID-19. Measured with immunoSEQ multiplex PCR; TCRdb has only the in-frame clones, and not every one. The top ten hold around 2.3% of the sample, which has roughly 300,000 clones, roughly 85% seen once. Sequencing used PBMCs or T cells enriched from blood (not recorded which). The receptors were sampled from a woman aged 50 to 60 who had recovered from COVID-19.

The chain has TRBV30 and TRBJ1-6; 11 bases align to TRBD1. The CDR3 runs 15 residues. Losses at the gene ends were 2 bases for V and 9 bases for J; bases not matched to a gene: 6. CDR1 is GTSNPN and CDR2 is SVGIG in the germline V gene (reference sequence). The DNA for the CDR3 is TGTGCCTGGAGTCCTTGGGACAGGGGGTTTTCACCCCTCCACTTT. This translates into CAWSPWDRGFSPLHF.

This sequence joins TRBV14 and TRBJ2-2; no firm D call. Germline-derived CDR1 and CDR2 are SGHDN and FVKESK. Trimming removed 3 bases at V and 3 bases at J, with 8 bases between. This CDR3 has 14 residues. The CDR3, as DNA: TGTGCCAGCAGCCAGCTCCGGGACACCGGGGAGCTGTTTTTT. Translation: CASSQLRDTGELFF.

The chain is built from TRBV9 and TRBJ2-7; D is possibly TRBD2 (5 bases). Germline V CDR1 and CDR2: SGDLS, YYNGEE. Trimming shortened V by 4 bases and J by 6 bases, and 11 bases separated the two germline ends. The CDR3 loop spans 12 amino acids. CDR3 loop: CASSPPSTEQYF. CDR3 bases: TGTGCCAGCAGCCCACCTAGCACCGAGCAGTACTTC.

The rearrangement links TRBV4-1 to TRBJ1-5, with D possibly matching TRBD1 (5 bases). The V gene lost 0 bases and the J gene lost 1 base, with 16 bases spanning the gap. This CDR3 is 18 amino acids long. Per the germline V gene, CDR1 is MGHRA and CDR2 is YSYEKL. The CDR3 region is CASSQEGAGRGSNQPQHF. The CDR3 bases are TGCGCCAGCAGCCAAGAAGGGGCCGGCCGGGGGAGCAATCAGCCCCAGCATTTT.

CDR3 amino acids: CASSPELRGETQYF. The CDR3 coding sequence is TGTGCCAGCTCCCCTGAGCTCCGGGGGGAGACCCAGTACTTC. The chain recombines TRBV18 with TRBJ2-5; D perhaps matches TRBD2 (6 bases). Trimming stripped 6 bases from V and 5 bases from J, with 16 bases between. The germline gives CDR1 KGHSH, CDR2 LQKENI. The CDR3 has 14 residues.

This clone was seen a single time. V usage is TRBV5-1 and J usage is TRBJ1-2; 11 bases fit TRBD1. The junction had 22 bases not matched to a gene; V was cut back by 4 bases and J by 8 bases. CDR1 SGHRS and CDR2 YFSETQ come from the germline V gene. CDR3 length: 19 amino acids. The CDR3 spells CASSPSFLDRGPNDEGYTF. DNA for the CDR3: TGCGCCAGCAGCCCTTCTTTTTTGGACAGGGGGCCGAATGACGAGGGCTACACCTTC. Full variable domain (outside the CDR3, taken from reference TRBV5-1 and TRBJ1-2): KAGVTQTPRYLIKTRGQQVTLSCSPISGHRSVSWYQQTPGQGLQFLFEYFSETQRNKGNFPGRFSGRQFSNSRSEMNVSTLELGDSALYLCASSPSFLDRGPNDEGYTFGSGTRLTVV.

The chain uses TRBV19 and TRBJ1-1; TRBD1 might be the D (6 bases). V was shortened by 6 bases and J by 9 bases, with 23 bases between the two germline ends. Germline values: CDR1 LNHDA, CDR2 SQIVND (reference sequence). This CDR3 is 15 amino acids long. CDR3: CASRRPGVKLDKAFF. DNA of the CDR3: TGTGCCAGTAGGCGGCCAGGGGTTAAACTCGATAAAGCTTTCTTT.

V gene TRBV7-2 combines with J gene TRBJ1-4; maybe TRBD1 (6 bases). CDR1 is SGHTA, CDR2 FQGNSA, per germline. The V end was cut by 1 base, the J end by 6 bases, with 6 bases between. This CDR3 spans 13 amino acids. This chain's CDR3 is CASSLGTDEKLFF. The CDR3 region has the DNA TGTGCCAGCAGCTTAGGGACAGATGAAAAACTGTTTTTT.

CDR3 in DNA: TGTGCCAGCGGGGGCACTGAAGCTTTCTTT. This sequence encodes CASGGTEAFF. The chain carries TRBV19 and TRBJ1-1; a weak D match, TRBD1 (5 bases). Germline V CDR1 and CDR2: LNHDA, SQIVND (reference sequence). The CDR3 consists of 10 residues. The V end was cut by 9 bases, the J end by 4 bases, with 6 bases between.

Many counts were recorded for this clone. This chain uses TRBV5-1 with TRBJ2-3; 8 bases are a match to TRBD1. Trimming cost V 4 bases and J 5 bases; bases outside gene matches: 9. Germline assignment: CDR1 SGHRS and CDR2 YFSETQ. The CDR3 contains 15 residues. CDR3: CASSGQGGGQDTQYF. CDR3 in DNA: TGCGCCAGCAGCGGACAGGGAGGTGGTCAAGATACGCAGTATTTT.

The gene calls are TRBV19 and TRBJ2-7, with TRBD1 matching 8 bases. Germline loops: CDR1 LNHDA, CDR2 SQIVND (reference sequence). Unmatched junction bases numbered 5, after V lost 4 bases and J lost 6 bases. This CDR3 region has 13 residues. CDR3 nucleotides: TGTGCCAGTAGTACACAAACAGGGGGCGAGCAGTACTTC. It yields the protein CASSTQTGGEQYF.

The chain has TRBV7-9 and TRBJ1-2; weak D call: TRBD1 (6 bases). Germline V gives CDR1 SEHNR, CDR2 FQNEAQ (reference sequence). The CDR3 runs to 15 residues. V lost 2 bases and J lost 6, with 16 bases in between. CDR3 nucleotides: TGTGCCAGCAGCTTATCTGTAACAGGGCCTCATGGCTACACCTTC. It yields the protein CASSLSVTGPHGYTF.

The CDR3 region is CASSLVRAGDYEQYF. For the CDR3, the DNA is TGTGCCAGCAGCTTAGTCAGGGCAGGAGACTACGAGCAGTACTTC. This chain connects TRBV11-2 to TRBJ2-7; D might be TRBD1 (5 bases). Between the trimmed V and J ends, which lost 1 base and 3 bases, there was a span of 13 bases. Germline CDR1 and CDR2: SGHAT and FQNNGV. CDR3 length: 15 residues.

Only a few counts were recorded for this clone. V and J are TRBV27 and TRBJ1-5; 8 nucleotides agree with TRBD1. Germline loops: CDR1 MNHEY, CDR2 SMNVEV (reference sequence). J was trimmed by 6 bases and V by 5 bases; bases with no gene match: 6. CDR3 length: 14 amino acids. Here the CDR3 reads CASSPRQGSQPQHF. CDR3 bases: TGTGCCAGCAGTCCCAGACAGGGGTCTCAGCCCCAGCATTTT.

The chain has TRBV7-9 and TRBJ2-2; 9 positions match TRBD2. Germline V gene data show CDR1 as SEHNR and CDR2 as FQNEAQ (reference sequence). Trimming removed 5 bases from V and 4 bases from J; junction bases left unmatched: 8. The CDR3 runs to 16 residues. CDR3 nucleotide sequence: TGTGCCAGCAGCCCCCGACTAGCGGTTCTCACCGGGGAGCTGTTTTTT. Its protein product is CASSPRLAVLTGELFF.

The chain has TRBV3-1 (or the pseudogene TRBV3-2) and TRBJ2-5; the D gene is possibly TRBD1 (5 bases). CDR3 size: 13 residues. Germline CDR1 LGHDT, CDR2 YNNKEL (reference sequence). Trimming cost V 4 bases and J 4 bases, with 10 bases left between them. CDR3 region: CASSLGRAETQYF. The CDR3 nucleotides read TGTGCCAGCAGCCTGGGCAGGGCAGAGACCCAGTACTTC.

The chain uses TRBV5-4 and TRBJ2-6; D perhaps matches TRBD1 (7 bases). Between the trimmed V and J ends, which lost 7 bases and 2 bases, there was a span of 19 bases. Germline V gene sequence: CDR1 SGHNT, CDR2 YYREEE (reference sequence). The CDR3 runs to 17 residues. CDR3 loop: CASLRGGGTAGANVLTF. The CDR3 DNA follows: TGTGCCAGCCTCCGTGGAGGGGGCACCGCTGGGGCCAACGTCCTGACTTTC.